This T cell receptor (beta chain) was sequenced in a study of early T cells in non-severe SARS-CoV-2 infection. Across the whole study: Sequenced material consisted of bulk RNA (from unsorted whole blood), and chains were unpaired.

Overall study results and limits: Private and CD4 specificities were missed by VDJdb matching, skewed to anti-spike CD8.

Turning to this clonotype: The antigen is undetermined.

Individual cDNA molecules each received unique molecular identifiers attached to them. TCRdb recomputed calls from the 5' RACE reads with MiXCR, one row per CDR3 protein. The data hold 50,000 to 60,000 distinct CDR3 sequences, with around 10% observed a single time. The CDR3 loop spans 15 amino acids. The germline V gene encodes CDR1 KGHSH and CDR2 LQKENI. Trimming cost V 4 bases and J 2 bases; bases outside gene matches: 2. This sequence was found in an adult who was a healthcare worker with PCR-confirmed SARS-CoV-2 infection or an uninfected control (not recorded which). The rearrangement uses TRBV18 and TRBJ2-7, with 13 bases lining up with TRBD2. Here the sequenced sample was whole blood, taken at baseline. The CDR3 sequence is CASSLGLAGTYEQYF. The CDR3 bases are TGTGCCAGCTCACTGGGACTAGCGGGGACCTACGAGCAGTACTTC.